This T cell receptor beta chain derives from a study of blood T cell repertoires in COVID-19. Study in general: Acute and convalescent COVID-19 specimens originated in the United States, Italy and Spain. PBMCs, B-cell-depleted T cells, or T cells provided the cDNA or gDNA that made up the material.

Only in-frame clones appear in the TCRdb table, and some are missing; sequencing was by immunoSEQ multiplex PCR. The sample holds about 150,000 clones; around 90% are singletons and the top ten take less than 4.5%. The CDR3 contains 18 residues. The J segment lost 0 bases and the V segment lost 4 bases, leaving 11 bases of the junction unmatched. CDR1 is SGHNT, CDR2 YYREEE, per germline (reference sequence). The chain combines TRBV5-4 with TRBJ1-3, with 9 bases that match TRBD1. This sequence originates from a woman aged 60-75 years with active or convalescent COVID-19. The specimen was peripheral blood. The CDR3 reads CASSTWTGVFGSGNTIYF. The CDR3, as DNA: TGTGCCAGCAGCACTTGGACAGGGGTATTTGGCTCTGGAAACACCATATATTTT.